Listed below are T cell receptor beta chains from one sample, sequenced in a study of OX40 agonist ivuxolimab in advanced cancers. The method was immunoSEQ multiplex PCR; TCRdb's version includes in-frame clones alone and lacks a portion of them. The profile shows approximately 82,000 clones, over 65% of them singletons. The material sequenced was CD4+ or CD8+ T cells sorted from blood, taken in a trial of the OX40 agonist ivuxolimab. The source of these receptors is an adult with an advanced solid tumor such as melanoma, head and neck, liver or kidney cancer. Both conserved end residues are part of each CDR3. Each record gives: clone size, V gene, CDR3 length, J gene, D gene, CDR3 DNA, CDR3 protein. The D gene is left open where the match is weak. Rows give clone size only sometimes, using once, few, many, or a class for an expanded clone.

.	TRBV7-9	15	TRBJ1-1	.	TGTGCCAGCAGCTTAGCCCTCACAGGGAACACTGAAGCTTTCTTT	CASSLALTGNTEAFF
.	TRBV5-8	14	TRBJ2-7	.	TGTGCCAGCAGCCCTCCCGGGGGCGGATACGAGCAGTACTTC	CASSPPGGGYEQYF
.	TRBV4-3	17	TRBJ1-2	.	TGCGCCAGCAGCCCCACATGGGAAGGGGGAGCCTACTATGGCTACACCTTC	CASSPTWEGGAYYGYTF
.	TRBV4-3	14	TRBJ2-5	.	TGCGCCAGCAGCCCGGGTCAGCTGAGGGAGACCCAGTACTTC	CASSPGQLRETQYF
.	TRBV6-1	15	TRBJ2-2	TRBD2	TGTGCCAGCAGTGAAGGGAGCGGGGGAGCCGGGGAGCTGTTTTTT	CASSEGSGGAGELFF
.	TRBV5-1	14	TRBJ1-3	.	TGCGCCAGCAGCCCACAGGGCACTGGAAACACCATATATTTT	CASSPQGTGNTIYF
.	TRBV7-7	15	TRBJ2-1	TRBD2	TGTGCCAGCAGCCCGGGAAGCGGGGGGGCAACTGAGCAGTTCTTC	CASSPGSGGATEQFF
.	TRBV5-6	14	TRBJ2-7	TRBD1	TGTGCCAGCAGCTTGGTGGCAGGGGGCTGGGAGCAGTACTTC	CASSLVAGGWEQYF
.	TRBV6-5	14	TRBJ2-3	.	TGTGCCAGCAGTTACTCAAGATACACAGATACGCAGTATTTT	CASSYSRYTDTQYF
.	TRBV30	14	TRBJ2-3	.	TGTGCCGCGGCGGGGGCATCTAGCACAGATACGCAGTATTTT	CAAAGASSTDTQYF
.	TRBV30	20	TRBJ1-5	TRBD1	TGTGCCTGGAGTGTTAAGCGACCGACAGGGGGCGTCTATAGCAATCAGCCCCAGCATTTT	CAWSVKRPTGGVYSNQPQHF
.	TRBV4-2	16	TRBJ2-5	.	TGTGCCAGCAGCCAAGAATCCGGGGCCGCGGGGGAGACCCAGTACTTC	CASSQESGAAGETQYF
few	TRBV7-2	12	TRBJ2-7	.	TGTGCCACTGCGAGGGAATCCTACGAGCAGTACTTC	CATARESYEQYF
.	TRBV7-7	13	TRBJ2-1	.	TGTGCCAGCAGCTTAGCAGGGGGCAATGAGCAGTTCTTC	CASSLAGGNEQFF
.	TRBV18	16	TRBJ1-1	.	.	CASSPLASGRGTEAFF
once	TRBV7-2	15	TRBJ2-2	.	TGTGCCAGCAGCTTAGGAGGGGTGAACACCGGGGAGCTGTTTTTT	CASSLGGVNTGELFF
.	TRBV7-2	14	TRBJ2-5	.	TGTGCCAGCAGCTTAGACGGGGGAGCAGAGACCCAGTACTTC	CASSLDGGAETQYF
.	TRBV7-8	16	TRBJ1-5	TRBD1	TGTGCCAGCAGCTTAACACAGGGGACGAAGGATCAGCCCCAGCATTTT	CASSLTQGTKDQPQHF
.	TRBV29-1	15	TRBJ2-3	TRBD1	TGCAGCGTTCATGACAGGGTGCGCGGCACAGATACGCAGTATTTT	CSVHDRVRGTDTQYF
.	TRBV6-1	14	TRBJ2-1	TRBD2	TGTGCCAGCACCGAACTAGCGGGGAACAATGAGCAGTTCTTC	CASTELAGNNEQFF
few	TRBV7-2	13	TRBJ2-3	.	TGTGCCAGCAGCTTTGGATATGAAGATACGCAGTATTTT	CASSFGYEDTQYF
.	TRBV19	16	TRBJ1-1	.	TGTGCCAGTAGTAAGACCCCAGGGCAGGGGAACACTGAAGCTTTCTTT	CASSKTPGQGNTEAFF
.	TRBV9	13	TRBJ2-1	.	TGTGCCAGCAGCGTATTCCCCTACAATGAGCAGTTCTTC	CASSVFPYNEQFF
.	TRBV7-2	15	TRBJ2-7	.	TGTGCCAGCAGTCCCCTGGGGGCAGCTGGCTACGAGCAGTACTTC	CASSPLGAAGYEQYF
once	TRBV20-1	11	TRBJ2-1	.	TGCAGTGCTAGAGCCAGCGGGGAGCAGTTCTTC	CSARASGEQFF
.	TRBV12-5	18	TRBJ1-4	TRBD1	TGTGCTAGTGGTTTGGTCCTCCCCAACAGGGGCCAAAATGAAAAACTGTTTTTT	CASGLVLPNRGQNEKLFF
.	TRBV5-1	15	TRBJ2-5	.	TGCGCCAGCAGCTCTCAGTCCCAGGGCTTAGAGACCCAGTACTTC	CASSSQSQGLETQYF
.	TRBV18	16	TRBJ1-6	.	TGTGCCAGCTCACCCCCGGAAGGGGCAGGTAATTCACCCCTCCACTTT	CASSPPEGAGNSPLHF